Below are 27 T cell receptor beta chains sequenced from a single sample in a study of OX40 agonist ivuxolimab in advanced cancers. TCRdb's table, derived via immunoSEQ multiplex PCR, lists solely in-frame clones and lacks some. Of more than 95,000 clones in the sample, roughly 91% were seen once. Material: CD4+ or CD8+ T cells sorted from blood, obtained in a trial of the OX40 agonist ivuxolimab. The source of these receptors is an adult with an advanced solid tumor such as melanoma, head and neck, liver or kidney cancer.

The chain is built from TRBV7-9 and TRBJ1-1; D not resolved. Between the trimmed V and J ends, which lost 7 bases and 1 base, there was a span of 16 bases. The germline V gene encodes CDR1 SEHNR and CDR2 FQNEAQ (reference sequence). This CDR3 has 15 residues. DNA for the CDR3: TGTGCCAGCACACGGGGTGACCCCCGGAACACTGAAGCTTTCTTT. Its translation: CASTRGDPRNTEAFF.

J is TRBJ2-7 and V is TRBV9, with D perhaps assigned TRBD1 or TRBD2 (6 bases each). Trimming took 0 bases from V and 2 from J, leaving 9 bases between them. The CDR3 length is 14 residues. CDR1 is SGDLS, CDR2 YYNGEE, per germline. The CDR3, as DNA: TGTGCCAGCAGCGTAGAGGAGGGGGCCTACGAGCAGTACTTC. This sequence encodes CASSVEEGAYEQYF. The full variable domain, in which reference TRBV9 and TRBJ2-7 provide the parts outside the CDR3, is DSGVTQTPKHLITATGQRVTLRCSPRSGDLSVYWYQQSLDQGLQFLIQYYNGEERAKGNILERFSAQQFPDLHSELNLSSLELGDSALYFCASSVEEGAYEQYFGPGTRLTVT.

V usage is TRBV11-1 and J usage is TRBJ2-2; 8 bases fit TRBD1. Looked up from germline, CDR1 is SGHAT and CDR2 is FQDESV (reference sequence). This CDR3 has 18 residues. V was pared by 0 bases and J by 4 bases, with 10 bases of the junction left unmatched. The CDR3, as DNA: TGTGCCAGCAGCTTAGCGCCTAACAGGGGGTCATTCACCGGGGAGCTGTTTTTT. Protein sequence: CASSLAPNRGSFTGELFF.

The chain joins TRBV27 to TRBJ2-7, with 7 bases aligning to TRBD1. The CDR3 runs to 15 residues. Germline values: CDR1 MNHEY, CDR2 SMNVEV (reference sequence). V was pared by 0 bases and J by 6 bases, with 8 bases of the junction left unmatched. The chain's CDR3 is CASSLSGTVLGEQYF. In DNA, the CDR3 is TGTGCCAGCAGTTTATCAGGGACAGTATTAGGCGAGCAGTACTTC.

The chain recombines TRBV10-3 with TRBJ2-7; tentative D call: TRBD2 (5 bases). Trimming cost V 5 bases and J 1 base, with 15 bases left between them. The CDR3 has 15 residues. Germline-derived CDR1 and CDR2 are ENHRY and SYGVKD. The CDR3 sequence is CAISPAGPSSYEQYF. CDR3 DNA sequence: TGTGCCATCAGTCCCGCGGGCCCCTCGTCCTACGAGCAGTACTTC.

The genes are TRBV7-9 and TRBJ1-3; D is uncertain. Per germline, CDR1 SEHNR and CDR2 FQNEAQ (reference sequence). This CDR3 has 14 amino acids. Between the trimmed V and J ends, which lost 2 bases and 11 bases, there was a span of 16 bases. The CDR3 loop is CASSLNSVGSPIYF. The CDR3 DNA reads TGTGCCAGCAGCTTAAACTCCGTCGGATCCCCCATATATTTT.

The J gene is TRBJ2-3, the V gene TRBV30, with 10 bases lining up with TRBD1. Trimming at V came to 3 bases and at J to 2 bases, leaving 5 bases not matched to a gene. Germline lookup yields CDR1 GTSNPN and CDR2 SVGIG (reference sequence). The CDR3 is made up of 15 amino acids. CDR3 sequence (DNA): TGTGCCTGGAGACCGGGACAGGGGAACACAGATACGCAGTATTTT. Translation: CAWRPGQGNTDTQYF.

The chain links TRBV9 to TRBJ2-3; D unclear. Germline CDR1 reads SGDLS; CDR2 reads YYNGEE. The CDR3 sequence is 14 residues long. V shed 4 bases and J shed 10 bases, with 19 bases lying between them. Here the CDR3 reads CASSPRSGFSSQYF. CDR3 DNA: TGTGCCAGCAGCCCCCGCTCGGGCTTTTCCTCGCAGTATTTT.

The rearrangement joins TRBV29-1 to TRBJ1-4, with D possibly matching TRBD1 (5 bases). V was trimmed by 7 bases and J by 7 bases, leaving 19 bases between them. Germline CDR1 and CDR2: SQVTM and ANQGSEA. The CDR3 totals 14 residues. CDR3 coding DNA: TGCAGCGCAACGGGGGGGGTCTCTGGTGAAAAACTGTTTTTT. Protein: CSATGGVSGEKLFF.

CDR3 nucleotide sequence: TGCGCCAGCAGCTCCCCGGGACAGGACCTGACCCTGTCCGGGGAGCTGTTTTTT. It codes for CASSSPGQDLTLSGELFF. The J gene is TRBJ2-2, the V gene TRBV5-1, with 8 bases identical to TRBD1. The CDR3 spans 18 residues. Losses at the gene ends were 3 bases for V and 6 bases for J; bases not matched to a gene: 16. Per germline, CDR1 SGHRS and CDR2 YFSETQ.

J is TRBJ1-3 and V is TRBV5-1, with TRBD1 as a possible D gene (6 bases). Per the germline V gene, CDR1 is SGHRS and CDR2 is YFSETQ. The CDR3 has 14 residues. Trimming pared 2 bases from V and 2 bases from J, leaving 8 bases between. CDR3 in DNA: TGCGCCAGCAGCTTAGGGGACACTGGAAACACCATATATTTT. Translation gives CASSLGDTGNTIYF.

This clone occurred a few times. The rearrangement joins TRBV28 to TRBJ2-4; weak D call: TRBD2 (6 bases). V lost 5 bases, J lost 0 bases, and 17 bases lay in between. The CDR3 covers 17 residues. Germline values: CDR1 MDHEN, CDR2 SYDVKM. The CDR3 protein is CASSGNQGGIAKNIQYF. The CDR3, as DNA: TGTGCCAGCAGTGGGAACCAGGGAGGAATAGCCAAAAACATTCAGTACTTC.

The V and J genes are TRBV5-1 and TRBJ2-7; TRBD1 agrees at 9 bases. Germline CDR1 and CDR2: SGHRS and YFSETQ. The CDR3 totals 15 residues. The V gene end was trimmed by 4 bases and the J gene end by 3 bases; junction bases not matched to a gene: 8. This chain's CDR3 is CASSPGGTGIYEQYF. As DNA, the CDR3 is TGCGCCAGCAGCCCCGGAGGGACAGGGATCTACGAGCAGTACTTC.

The V gene is TRBV5-4, the J gene TRBJ2-5, with 10 bases matching TRBD2. CDR1 SGHNT and CDR2 YYREEE come from the germline V gene (reference sequence). The V gene end was trimmed by 4 bases and the J gene end by 4 bases; junction bases not matched to a gene: 7. The CDR3 runs to 15 residues. Here the CDR3 reads CASSGSGRAGETQYF. The CDR3 DNA sequence: TGTGCCAGCAGCGGAAGCGGGAGGGCCGGAGAGACCCAGTACTTC.

The chain employs TRBV5-6 and TRBJ2-2, with 9 bases that match TRBD1. J lost 2 bases, V lost 4 bases, and 9 bases had no gene match. The CDR3 is made up of 17 amino acids. The V gene's germline CDR1 is SGHDT and CDR2 YYEEEE. The CDR3 DNA sequence: TGTGCCAGCAGCGTGCCCCCGGGACAGGGAAACACCGGGGAGCTGTTTTTT. It translates to CASSVPPGQGNTGELFF.

The gene calls are TRBV19 and TRBJ2-5, with D hard to call. V lost 4 bases and J 4 bases, leaving 16 bases between the germline ends. The germline gives CDR1 LNHDA, CDR2 SQIVND (reference sequence). The CDR3 has 15 amino acids. CDR3 sequence: CASSSSNPRRETQYF. Here the CDR3 DNA reads TGTGCCAGTAGTAGTTCAAACCCCAGGAGAGAGACCCAGTACTTC.

V and J are TRBV4-3 and TRBJ2-3; D uncertain. CDR3 length: 17 amino acids. Between the trimmed V and J ends, which lost 0 bases and 0 bases, there was a span of 13 bases. Looked up from germline, CDR1 is LGHNA and CDR2 is YSLEER. CDR3: CASSQDLKTKSTDTQYF. The CDR3 nucleotides are TGCGCCAGCAGCCAAGACCTAAAAACCAAGAGCACAGATACGCAGTATTTT.

The chain couples TRBV4-3 to TRBJ2-1, with D unresolved. CDR1 LGHNA and CDR2 YSLEER come from the germline V gene. Trimming took 0 bases from V and 1 from J, leaving 10 bases between them. This CDR3 is built from 16 residues. CDR3 coding DNA: TGCGCCAGCAGCCAAGAGGTCCGGAGATCCTACAATGAGCAGTTCTTC. This sequence encodes CASSQEVRRSYNEQFF.

V usage is TRBV5-1 and J usage is TRBJ2-1; 10 positions agree with TRBD1. Per germline, CDR1 SGHRS and CDR2 YFSETQ. The J segment lost 7 bases and the V segment lost 1 base, leaving 14 bases of the junction unmatched. The CDR3 totals 18 residues. For the CDR3, the DNA is TGCGCCAGCAGCTTGACCCCCCCCGGGACAGGGGCGGGGAATGAGCAGTTCTTC. Protein sequence: CASSLTPPGTGAGNEQFF. The full variable domain, with the rest looked up from reference TRBV5-1 and TRBJ2-1, is KAGVTQTPRYLIKTRGQQVTLSCSPISGHRSVSWYQQTPGQGLQFLFEYFSETQRNKGNFPGRFSGRQFSNSRSEMNVSTLELGDSALYLCASSLTPPGTGAGNEQFFGPGTRLTVL.

The V and J genes are TRBV27 and TRBJ2-1, with TRBD2 matching over 7 bases. The V segment lost 5 bases and the J segment 6 bases; nucleotides outside the gene matches: 7. This CDR3 is 14 amino acids long. Germline-derived CDR1 and CDR2 are MNHEY and SMNVEV (reference sequence). As DNA, the CDR3 is TGTGCCAGCAGTGCCTTCGGGGGGTCCAATGAGCAGTTCTTC. Translating it yields CASSAFGGSNEQFF.

This chain links TRBV7-3 with TRBJ2-1; TRBD2 is a possible D gene (5 bases). Germline-derived CDR1 and CDR2 are SGHTA and FQGTGA. This CDR3 has 16 amino acids. The germline V and J ends were trimmed by 5 bases and 4 bases, with 18 bases remaining between them. The CDR3 sequence is CASSPPERKRYNEQFF. CDR3 sequence (DNA): TGTGCCAGCAGCCCCCCGGAGCGGAAAAGGTACAATGAGCAGTTCTTC.

The genes are TRBV7-2 and TRBJ2-1, with a tentative D call TRBD2 (5 bases). CDR1 is SGHTA, CDR2 FQGNSA, per germline. V was clipped by 3 bases and J by 3 bases, with 15 bases between them. The CDR3 runs to 16 residues. The CDR3: CASSLAGQRVYNEQFF. The CDR3 DNA follows: TGTGCCAGCAGCTTGGCCGGGCAGAGGGTCTACAATGAGCAGTTCTTC.

J is TRBJ2-2 and V is TRBV4-3; D might be TRBD2 (5 bases). V lost 0 bases, J lost 8 bases, and 16 bases lay in between. This CDR3 region has 16 residues. Germline CDR1 and CDR2: LGHNA and YSLEER. The chain's CDR3 is CASSQEGRAGIGELFF. The CDR3 DNA reads as TGCGCCAGCAGCCAAGAAGGCCGGGCCGGGATTGGGGAGCTGTTTTTT.

The V call is TRBV7-9, the J call TRBJ1-3, with D unresolved. The CDR3 totals 16 residues. Germline CDR1 reads SEHNR; CDR2 reads FQNEAQ (reference sequence). V shed 0 bases and J shed 0 bases, with 9 bases lying between them. The DNA of the CDR3 is TGTGCCAGCAGCTTAGCTGGGAGTTTCTCTGGAAACACCATATATTTT. Residues: CASSLAGSFSGNTIYF.

This chain uses TRBV9 with TRBJ2-2, with 8 positions matching TRBD2. The CDR3 totals 14 residues. J lost 1 base, V lost 4 bases, and 0 bases had no gene match. Germline CDR1 and CDR2: SGDLS and YYNGEE. CDR3 sequence: CASSREGNTGELFF. The CDR3 DNA follows: TGTGCCAGCAGCCGGGAGGGGAACACCGGGGAGCTGTTTTTT.

The genes are TRBV28 and TRBJ2-4; D possibly corresponds to TRBD1 (5 bases). The V gene's germline CDR1 is MDHEN and CDR2 SYDVKM. Trimming shortened V by 5 bases and J by 6 bases, and 11 bases separated the two germline ends. The CDR3 is 13 residues long. This CDR3 is CASSRGWGNIQYF. Here the CDR3 DNA reads TGTGCCAGCAGTAGGGGCTGGGGAAACATTCAGTACTTC.

The chain links TRBV19 to TRBJ2-7; no definite D call. The germline V gene has CDR1 LNHDA and CDR2 SQIVND (reference sequence). V was clipped by 1 base and J by 1 base, with 11 bases between them. The CDR3 has 15 amino acids. CDR3 bases: TGTGCCAGTAGTATAGCTTCGGGTCAGTCCTACGAGCAGTACTTC. Its translation is CASSIASGQSYEQYF.